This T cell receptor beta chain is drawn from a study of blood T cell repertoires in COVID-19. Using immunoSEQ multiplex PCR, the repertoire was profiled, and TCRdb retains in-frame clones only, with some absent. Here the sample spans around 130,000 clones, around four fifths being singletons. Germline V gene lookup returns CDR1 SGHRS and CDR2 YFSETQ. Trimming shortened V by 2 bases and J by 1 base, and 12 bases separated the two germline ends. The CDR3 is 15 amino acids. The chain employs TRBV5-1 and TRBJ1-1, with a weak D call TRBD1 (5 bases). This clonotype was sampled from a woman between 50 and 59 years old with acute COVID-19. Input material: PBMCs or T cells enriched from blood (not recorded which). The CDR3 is CASSFVVGGNTEAFF. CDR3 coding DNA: TGCGCCAGCAGCTTTGTGGTGGGGGGGAACACTGAAGCTTTCTTT.